The TCR beta chain described here comes from a study of blood T cell repertoires in COVID-19. Sequencing used immunoSEQ multiplex PCR; TCRdb keeps in-frame clones, though not all of them. The sample lists about 270,000 clones, around nine tenths seen once, with 2.6% in the top ten. Cohort assignment relied on participant-reported clinical history. This TCR derives from a young woman who had recovered from COVID-19. The sample consisted of PBMCs or T cells enriched from blood (not recorded which).

CDR3 region: CASSHGRGGGDTQYF. CDR3 nucleotide sequence: TGTGCCAGCTCTCATGGCCGGGGCGGGGGAGATACGCAGTATTTT. The rearrangement links TRBV18 to TRBJ2-3; 7 nucleotides agree with TRBD2. The CDR3 has 15 residues. CDR1 and CDR2 from the germline V gene are KGHSH and LQKENI. J was trimmed by 5 bases and V by 6 bases; bases with no gene match: 11.